This T cell receptor (beta chain) was identified during a study of T cell responses to AZD1222 COVID-19 vaccine. Profiling relied on immunoSEQ multiplex PCR, and the TCRdb table lists in-frame clones only, not all of them. Of approximately 91,000 clones in the sample, approximately 89% were seen once. With regard to this clone: Its antigen is unknown.

Whole-study findings and limits: Repertoire sampling was restricted to post-peak T cell response timepoints.

The CDR3 sequence is 14 residues long. The V end was cut by 11 bases, the J end by 5 bases, with 21 bases between. In germline, CDR1 is SGHTA, CDR2 FQGNSA. The origin of this receptor is an adult who received the AZD1222 COVID-19 vaccine. The chain couples TRBV7-2 to TRBJ1-2; a weak D match, TRBD1 (6 bases). The specimen was peripheral blood, collected 28 days after the second AZD1222 dose. CDR3 sequence reads: CASGPGAGAYGYTF. The CDR3 bases are TGTGCCTCAGGTCCGGGAGCAGGGGCTTATGGCTACACCTTC. The full variable domain, rest sourced from reference TRBV7-2 and TRBJ1-2, is GAGVSQSPSNKVTEKGKDVELRCDPISGHTALYWYRQSLGQGLEFLIYFQGNSAPDKSGLPSDRFSAERTGGSVSTLTIQRTQQEDSAVYLCASGPGAGAYGYTFGSGTRLTVV.